These T cell receptor beta chains were read from a single sample in a study of cytomegalovirus exposure and HLA in healthy donors. The protocol was immunoSEQ multiplex PCR, while the TCRdb copy is restricted to in-frame clones and leaves out a portion. Of 55,000 to 65,000 clones listed, approximately 80% are singletons. The specimen sequenced was PBMCs. The receptors here all came from a male donor in good health and CMV-seronegative. Each CDR3 is given with its conserved first and last residue. A D gene is named only where the DNA matches it firmly. The size field is filled for only some rows; it gives once, few, many or a size class.

-	-	TRBV7-9	TRBJ2-2	TGTGCCAGCAGCTTAGCGCGACTTAACACCGGGGAGCTGTTTTTT	CASSLARLNTGELFF
-	-	TRBV5-8	TRBJ1-1	TGTGCCAGCAGGAACCGGGGGAACACTGAAGCTTTCTTT	CASRNRGNTEAFF
TRBD2	-	TRBV5-8	TRBJ2-7	TGTGCCAGGGGGAGGGGCAGGGTTGCCTACGAGCAGTACTTC	CARGRGRVAYEQYF
TRBD1	-	TRBV2	TRBJ1-1	TGTGCCAGCAGTAGACAGGGATGGAGCACTGAAGCTTTCTTT	CASSRQGWSTEAFF
-	-	TRBV5-1	TRBJ1-4	TGCGCCAGCAGCTTTCAGGGCATAACTAATGAAAAACTGTTTTTT	CASSFQGITNEKLFF
TRBD1	-	TRBV2	TRBJ1-4	TGTGCCAGCAGTGAAGAGAACAGGGGCAGAAATAAACTGTTTTTT	CASSEENRGRNKLFF
TRBD2	-	TRBV6-1	TRBJ2-2	TGTGCCAGCAGTTTAGCGGGGGTGGCCGGGGAGCTGTTTTTT	CASSLAGVAGELFF
-	-	TRBV11-2	TRBJ1-1	TGTGCCAGCAGTTCTAGGGCTTTCTTT	CASSSRAFF
-	-	TRBV5-6	TRBJ1-5	TGTGCCAGCAGCTTGTCAGGGTTGGGCAATCAGCCCCAGCATTTT	CASSLSGLGNQPQHF
TRBD2	few	TRBV7-9	TRBJ2-5	TGTGCCAGCAGCCGAGCGGGGGGGCCGAAGACCCAGTACTTC	CASSRAGGPKTQYF
-	-	TRBV9	TRBJ2-3	TGTGCCAGCAGCGTAGTAGTAGCGGCCACAGATACGCAGTATTTT	CASSVVVAATDTQYF
TRBD1	-	TRBV19	TRBJ1-2	TGTGCCAGTAGTATAGACCGAGGACAGGGTCCCTATGGCTACACCTTC	CASSIDRGQGPYGYTF
-	-	TRBV19	TRBJ1-1	TGTGCCAGTAGTATGAGGTCAGGGCCCCGTACGGCTTTCTTT	CASSMRSGPRTAFF
TRBD1	-	TRBV6-1	TRBJ1-3	TGTGCCAGCACTCAGACAGGGAACTCTGGAAACACCATATATTTT	CASTQTGNSGNTIYF
-	-	TRBV4-3	TRBJ2-1	TGCGCCAGCAGCCAGGGGGGACTCGCAAGCTCCTACAATGAGCAGTTCTTC	CASSQGGLASSYNEQFF
TRBD2	-	TRBV5-4	TRBJ2-2	TGTGCCAGCTTAGATCGGGGGGGGCCCAGGGGCACCGGGGAGCTGTTTTTT	CASLDRGGPRGTGELFF
-	-	TRBV27	TRBJ1-4	TGTGCCAGCAGTGACTCGGGAGTCGGGGTCGAAAAACTGTTTTTT	CASSDSGVGVEKLFF
-	-	TRBV5-1	TRBJ2-5	TGCGCCAGCAGCCGGGGGACAGCAGAAGAGACCCAGTACTTC	CASSRGTAEETQYF
TRBD2	-	TRBV9	TRBJ2-1	TGTGCCAGCAGCGAGCTAGCGGCCCAATACAATGAGCAGTTCTTC	CASSELAAQYNEQFF
TRBD2	-	TRBV5-6	TRBJ2-5	TGTGCCAGCAGCGAGGGACTAGCGGGACAAGAGACCCAGTACTTC	CASSEGLAGQETQYF
TRBD2	once	TRBV11-2	TRBJ2-7	TGTGCCAGCAGCTTAGCGGGGGGAAGCTCCTACGAGCAGTACTTC	CASSLAGGSSYEQYF
TRBD2	-	TRBV6-5	TRBJ2-2	TGTGCCAGCGGGACTAGTTCTCTTGGCACCGGGGAGCTGTTTTTT	CASGTSSLGTGELFF
-	-	TRBV2	TRBJ1-1	TGTGCCAGCAGTTACCAGGCTGAAGCTTTCTTT	CASSYQAEAFF
-	-	TRBV13	TRBJ1-1	TGTGCCAGCAGCCCTTTATATCTGGGGGGTAGGACTGAAGCTTTCTTT	CASSPLYLGGRTEAFF